This is a list of T cell receptor beta chains from one sample in a study of shared clonotypes between healthy human individuals. Assay: immunoSEQ multiplex PCR; the TCRdb copy retains only in-frame clones and omits some. The table lists about 2.1 million clones, 93% of them singletons. Sequenced material: naive CD8+ T cells from PBMCs. The source is a man aged 18-30 years in good health. Some clones in this sample may be carry-over from other donors' samples. CDR3s include the opening cysteine and the closing phenylalanine or tryptophan. A D gene is named only where the DNA matches it firmly. Not every row has a clone size; where given, it reads once, few, many or a size class.

size	V	D	J	DNA	CDR3
NA	TRBV6-1	NA	TRBJ1-3	TGTGCCAGCAGTGAAAGTCGAGGGACTGGAAACACCATATATTTT	CASSESRGTGNTIYF
NA	TRBV13	NA	TRBJ2-4	TGTGCCAGCAGCTTAGGTCGGGGGTCCAAAAACATTCAGTACTTC	CASSLGRGSKNIQYF
NA	TRBV15	NA	TRBJ2-2	TGTGCCACCTCCTGGCGGGGAGCCGGGGAGCTGTTTTTT	CATSWRGAGELFF
NA	TRBV5-5	NA	TRBJ1-4	TGTGCCAGCAGCTTGGTGGGGGCCCCTAATGAAAAACTGTTTTTT	CASSLVGAPNEKLFF
NA	TRBV6-5	TRBD1	TRBJ1-3	TGTGCCAGCAGTTACGGGACAGGGCCTGGAAACACCATATATTTT	CASSYGTGPGNTIYF
NA	TRBV29-1	TRBD2	TRBJ2-7	TGCAGCGTTGAAATAGCTAGCGGGACCCTAGAGCAGTACTTC	CSVEIASGTLEQYF
NA	TRBV6-4	TRBD1	TRBJ1-2	TGTGCCAGCAGCGGACAGGGAGGAGGCTACACCTTC	CASSGQGGGYTF
NA	TRBV10-3	TRBD1	TRBJ1-1	TGTGCCGGATCCCACACAGGGGATGACACTGAAGCTTTCTTT	CAGSHTGDDTEAFF
NA	TRBV27	TRBD1	TRBJ2-7	TGTGCCAGCAGTCAGGGGGCTTTGCCCTACGAGCAGTACTTC	CASSQGALPYEQYF
few	TRBV2	NA	TRBJ1-5	TGTGCCAGCAGTGAAGTCGTACCAGACTCAATCAATCAGCCCCAGCATTTT	CASSEVVPDSINQPQHF
NA	TRBV5-1	TRBD2	TRBJ2-7	TGCGCCAGCAGCTTGGCGGCTAGCGGGCCCTACGAGCAGTACTTC	CASSLAASGPYEQYF
NA	TRBV6-5	TRBD1	TRBJ1-5	TGTGCCAGCAGTTGGGACAGGGGGGATCAGCCCCAGCATTTT	CASSWDRGDQPQHF
NA	TRBV29-1	TRBD2	TRBJ2-7	TGCAGCGTTGAGGGGACTAGCGGGAGCTACGAGCAGTACTTC	CSVEGTSGSYEQYF
NA	TRBV7-2	NA	TRBJ2-7	TGTGCCAGCAGCTGGACGGGACCGTCCGACGAGCAGTACTTC	CASSWTGPSDEQYF
NA	TRBV11-2	TRBD1	TRBJ2-1	TGTGCCAGCAGTAACCTGGGGGACAGCCTATACAATGAGCAGTTCTTC	CASSNLGDSLYNEQFF
NA	TRBV27	TRBD1	TRBJ1-5	TGTGCCAGCAAACAGGGGGTAGGAAGCAATCAGCCCCAGCATTTT	CASKQGVGSNQPQHF
NA	TRBV28	NA	TRBJ1-5	TGTGCCAGCAAGACAGTTTGGGACAATCAGCCCCAGCATTTT	CASKTVWDNQPQHF
NA	TRBV9	NA	TRBJ1-2	TGTGCCAGCAGCCCCTCCAAAGGGAACAACTATGGCTACACCTTC	CASSPSKGNNYGYTF
NA	TRBV15	TRBD1	TRBJ1-5	TGTGCCACCAGCAGATCCGGACAGGGCGATCAGCCCCAGCATTTT	CATSRSGQGDQPQHF
once	TRBV5-1	NA	TRBJ1-5	TGCGCCAGCAGCCCCCTTGGAAACGGCAATCAGCCCCAGCATTTT	CASSPLGNGNQPQHF
once	TRBV5-8	NA	TRBJ2-7	TGTGCCAGCAGCCTTTTTGGGGACTACGAGCAGTACTTC	CASSLFGDYEQYF
NA	TRBV19	TRBD2	TRBJ2-1	TGTGCCAGTAGTATTCTTCTGTTGGGGGAGGGCGTCTACAATGAGCAGTTCTTC	CASSILLLGEGVYNEQFF
NA	TRBV27	TRBD1	TRBJ1-6	TGTGCCAGCAGCTCGACAGGGGGCAACGGACCCCTCCACTTT	CASSSTGGNGPLHF
NA	TRBV6-5	NA	TRBJ1-1	TGTGCCATTGAGGGGGGAATTGAAGCTTTCTTT	CAIEGGIEAFF
NA	TRBV29-1	NA	TRBJ1-2	TGCAGCGTTCGCCAGGATACCTATGGCTACACCTTC	CSVRQDTYGYTF
NA	TRBV13	NA	TRBJ1-1	TGTGCCAGCAGCTATGGACACTTGAACACTGAAGCTTTCTTT	CASSYGHLNTEAFF
once	TRBV9	NA	TRBJ1-2	TGTGCCAGCAGCGGGGAAGATTCCTACTATGGCTACACCTTC	CASSGEDSYYGYTF
few	TRBV4-3	NA	TRBJ1-1	TGCGCCAGCAGCCAAGTACAGGGAGCGAACACTGAAGCTTTCTTT	CASSQVQGANTEAFF